This TCR beta chain comes out of a study of OX40 agonist ivuxolimab in advanced cancers. Across the whole study: The eligibility criteria allowed prior anti-PD-1, anti-PD-L1 or anti-CTLA-4 therapy, and roughly 39% had some. Partial responses were achieved by three patients: one hepatocellular carcinoma, two cutaneous melanoma.

The CDR3 loop spans 16 amino acids. Germline V CDR1 and CDR2: SGHTA, FQGNSA. V trimming: 1 base; J trimming: 2 bases; junction bases outside the gene matches: 7. Here immunoSEQ multiplex PCR was the method, and the copy in TCRdb shows in-frame clones only, minus some. The table records tens of thousands of clones, 92% of them present only once. The sequence derives from an adult with an advanced solid tumor such as melanoma, head and neck, liver or kidney cancer. The specimen was CD4+ or CD8+ T cells sorted from blood, collected in a trial of the OX40 agonist ivuxolimab. The rearrangement uses TRBV7-2 and TRBJ1-1; 7 nucleotides agree with TRBD1. The DNA of the CDR3 is TGTGCCAGCAGCTTAGAGGCAGGGGGGTTCAACACTGAAGCTTTCTTT. Encoded protein: CASSLEAGGFNTEAFF. Filled out from reference TRBV7-2 and TRBJ1-1, the complete variable domain reads GAGVSQSPSNKVTEKGKDVELRCDPISGHTALYWYRQSLGQGLEFLIYFQGNSAPDKSGLPSDRFSAERTGGSVSTLTIQRTQQEDSAVYLCASSLEAGGFNTEAFFGQGTRLTVV.